The rows below give T cell receptor beta chains drawn from one sample of a study of blood T cell repertoires in COVID-19. TCRdb keeps only in-frame clones here, not all; method: immunoSEQ multiplex PCR. Among around 130,000 clones listed, about 79% were seen once. The specimen sequenced was peripheral blood. The receptors come from a woman in her seventies with acute or convalescent COVID-19. CDR3s leave out the opening cysteine and the closing phenylalanine or tryptophan. Clone size appears in some rows only: once, few, many, or a class for an expanded clone.

j_call cdr3_length clone_size v_call cdr3_aa
TRBJ2-3 15 - TRBV6-1 ASSDRLIGASTDTQY
TRBJ1-2 12 - TRBV9 ASSVGQGQGGYT
TRBJ2-5 12 - TRBV2 ASSEPAGGETQY
TRBJ1-1 10 few TRBV6-2/TRBV6-3 ASSYRGLEAF
TRBJ1-2 9 - TRBV7-3 ASSSGVGYT
TRBJ1-3 13 - TRBV18 ASSPGPGVGNTIY
TRBJ2-7 12 medium-sized TRBV6-6 ASSSTTVIDEQY
TRBJ1-1 10 - TRBV19 ASSIAGTEAF
TRBJ1-2 15 - TRBV6-2/TRBV6-3 ASSYSDYRRANYGYT
TRBJ2-1 13 - TRBV6-5 ASSDRGGSYNEQF
TRBJ1-2 12 - TRBV6-5 ASTPGKDHYGYT
TRBJ2-2 15 - TRBV5-4 ASSLPDGGQGTGELF
TRBJ1-1 13 - TRBV5-4 ASSSRQGRDTEAF
TRBJ1-1 13 - TRBV7-3 ASSVSGTGTTEAF
TRBJ1-2 12 - TRBV2 ASSGQGADYGYT